These 15 T cell receptor beta chains were all obtained from the same sample, sequenced in a study of low-dose radiotherapy and immunotherapy resistance in tumors. Covering alpha and beta chains, TRAV- and TRBV-specific primers were used for the first-strand cDNA. For amplifying TCRs, the PCR ran for approximately 18 cycles with Phusion, which was used together with a constant-region primer and the adapter on the V primers. From the reads, TCRdb called clonotypes with MiXCR, one entry per CDR3 protein. This sample has approximately 11,000 distinct CDR3 sequences, with about 47% found just once. The receptors originated from a human donor with advanced metastatic prostate, ovarian, gallbladder or colorectal cancer (not recorded which). This table probably holds off-target reads from a library built for another chain.

The chain is built from TRBV2 and TRBJ1-1; possible D gene TRBD1, 6 bases. This CDR3 contains 14 residues. Germline CDR1 and CDR2: SNHLY and FYNNEI. V was pared by 2 bases and J by 3 bases, with 10 bases between. CDR3 in DNA: TGTGCCAGCAGTGAACAGGGGAGGGACACTGAAGCTTTCTTT. This sequence encodes CASSEQGRDTEAFF. Full variable domain (remainder filled in from reference TRBV2 and TRBJ1-1): EPEVTQTPSHQVTQMGQEVILRCVPISNHLYFYWYRQILGQKVEFLVSFYNNEISEKSEIFDDQFSVERPDGSNFTLKIRSTKLEDSAMYFCASSEQGRDTEAFFGQGTRLTVV.

This clonotype was counted between two and nine times. The chain uses TRBV19 and TRBJ2-7; D not resolved. The length of the CDR3 is 14 residues. Per the germline V gene, CDR1 is LNHDA and CDR2 is SQIVND (reference sequence). The germline V and J ends were trimmed by 10 bases and 2 bases, with 18 bases remaining between them. CDR3 amino acids: CATSTHLSPYEQYF. CDR3 DNA: TGTGCCACGTCAACCCATCTCTCCCCCTACGAGCAGTACTTC.

The CDR3 sequence is CATSDLSADAEAGANVLTF. For the CDR3, the DNA is TGTGCCACCAGTGATTTGTCCGCCGACGCCGAAGCCGGGGCCAACGTCCTGACTTTC. This chain joins TRBV24-1 and TRBJ2-6; D is unresolved. From germline, CDR1 is KGHDR and CDR2 SFDVKD. CDR3 length: 19 residues. Between the trimmed V and J ends, which lost 0 bases and 4 bases, there was a span of 18 bases.

This chain uses TRBV6-1 with TRBJ1-2; 9 nucleotides align to TRBD1. The trim removed 3 bases at V and 5 bases at J, leaving 7 bases unmatched. The germline V gene encodes CDR1 MNHNS and CDR2 SASEGT. This CDR3 has 15 residues. CDR3 in DNA: TGTGCCAGCAGTGAGATCACAGGGGGCGGTTATGGCTACACCTTC. Amino acid sequence: CASSEITGGGYGYTF.

The CDR3 DNA reads TGTGCCAGCAGTTTAACGGGACTAGCGCAGTTCTTC. This translates into CASSLTGLAQFF. The chain carries TRBV28 and TRBJ2-1; 9 bases line up with TRBD2. CDR1 and CDR2 (germline): MDHEN, SYDVKM. This CDR3 has 12 amino acids. V lost 2 bases, J lost 12 bases, and 2 bases stayed unmatched.

This chain uses TRBV6-8 with TRBJ2-1; possible D gene TRBD1, 5 bases. The germline V gene has CDR1 MNHGY and CDR2 SAAAGT. The CDR3 contains 11 residues. The germline V and J ends were trimmed by 6 bases and 10 bases, with 10 bases remaining between them. The CDR3 DNA follows: TGTGCCAGCAGCAATAGGGGCGAGCAGTTCTTC. As protein: CASSNRGEQFF.

Of note for this clonotype: The CDR3 carries no conserved terminal phenylalanine or tryptophan, so it likely arises from a read error. The DNA is left out, because the CDR3 cannot be placed on it with certainty; the CDR3 is given as TCRdb lists it. The gene calls are TRBV24-1 and TRBJ2-3; the table gives TRBD1 as D, unverified against the DNA. Counting both end residues, the CDR3 totals 13 amino acids. Germline V gene lookup returns CDR1 KGHDR and CDR2 SFDVKD. The CDR3 is CATSDRTTPGTPL.

The rearrangement joins TRBV29-1 to TRBJ2-5; D uncertain. V was clipped by 4 bases and J by 2 bases, with 14 bases between them. The CDR3 is 14 residues long. Germline V lookup: CDR1 SQVTM, CDR2 ANQGSEA. The DNA of the CDR3 is TGCAGCGTTGCCCCGGGCTACGAGCAAGAGACCCAGTACTTC. Amino acids: CSVAPGYEQETQYF.

In its sample, this clonotype was seen a few times. This CDR3 is CASSGEGHTNTEAFF. The CDR3 DNA is TGCGCCAGCAGCGGAGAGGGCCATACCAACACTGAAGCTTTCTTT. V gene TRBV5-1 combines with J gene TRBJ1-1; D ambiguous. The CDR3 covers 15 residues. Trimming took 4 bases from V and 2 from J, leaving 15 bases between them. Germline V gene sequence: CDR1 SGHRS, CDR2 YFSETQ.

The chain has TRBV28 and TRBJ2-7; D is unresolved. Deletions cut 7 bases from V and 3 bases from J, with 7 bases between. Germline CDR1 is MDHEN and CDR2 is SYDVKM. The CDR3 sequence is 11 residues long. In nucleotides, the CDR3 is TGTGCCAGCAAGGAAGGCTACGAGCAGTACTTC. Its translation is CASKEGYEQYF.

Worth noting for this clonotype: A junction end diverges from the germline sequence, so it may reflect a read error. This chain uses TRBV5-6 with TRBJ2-1, with TRBD2 identical over 11 bases. This CDR3 region has 14 residues. Per germline, CDR1 SGHDT and CDR2 YYEEEE. CDR3 bases: TGTGCCAGCATCTTGGAACTAGCGGGGGATGAGCAGTTCTTC. Its protein is CASILELAGDEQFF.

The chain's CDR3 is CAISESLTNQPQHF. CDR3 sequence (DNA): TGTGCCATCAGTGAGTCCCTTACAAATCAGCCCCAGCATTTT. The rearrangement joins TRBV10-3 to TRBJ1-5; D remains unclear. Germline CDR1 ENHRY, CDR2 SYGVKD. The CDR3 spans 14 residues. Trimming removed 0 bases from V and 4 bases from J, with 7 bases in between.

The CDR3: CASSQDGGSPKGETQYF. The CDR3 nucleotides are TGTGCCAGCAGCCAAGACGGCGGGTCCCCCAAGGGAGAGACCCAGTACTTC. The genes are TRBV4-2 and TRBJ2-5; possible D gene TRBD2, 5 bases. The CDR3 has 17 residues. Trimming cost V 0 bases and J 4 bases, with 18 bases left between them. Germline-derived CDR1 and CDR2 are LGHNA and YNFKEQ.

This clonotype showed up just a few times. This sequence joins TRBV7-6 and TRBJ2-7, with 8 bases identical to TRBD1. V was clipped by 0 bases and J by 1 base; unmatched bases: 2. CDR1 SGHVS and CDR2 FNYEAQ come from the germline V gene. This CDR3 comprises 15 residues. The CDR3 region has the DNA TGTGCCAGCAGCTTAGCCCGGGACAGGTCCTACGAGCAGTACTTC. It encodes CASSLARDRSYEQYF.

This clonotype was counted only a few times. The V call is TRBV28, the J call TRBJ1-3; D unclear. The V gene's germline CDR1 is MDHEN and CDR2 SYDVKM. The CDR3 is 13 amino acids. V was cut by 6 bases and J by 0 bases, with 6 bases left in between. The DNA for the CDR3 is TGTGCCAGCAGAGGAAGCTCTGGAAACACCATATATTTT. It specifies CASRGSSGNTIYF.